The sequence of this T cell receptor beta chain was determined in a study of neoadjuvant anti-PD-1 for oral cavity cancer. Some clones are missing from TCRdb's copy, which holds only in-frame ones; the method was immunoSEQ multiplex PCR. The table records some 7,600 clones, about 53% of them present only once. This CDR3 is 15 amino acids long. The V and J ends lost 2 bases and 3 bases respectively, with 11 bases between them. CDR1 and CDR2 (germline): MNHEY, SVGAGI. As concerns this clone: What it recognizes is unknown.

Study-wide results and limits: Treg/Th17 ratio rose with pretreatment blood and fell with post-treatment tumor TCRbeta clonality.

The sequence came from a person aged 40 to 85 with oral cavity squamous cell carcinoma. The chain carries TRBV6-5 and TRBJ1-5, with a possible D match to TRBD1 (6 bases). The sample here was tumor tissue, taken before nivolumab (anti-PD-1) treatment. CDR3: CASSYGWGANQPQHF. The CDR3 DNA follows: TGTGCCAGCAGTTACGGGTGGGGGGCCAATCAGCCCCAGCATTTT.